These T cell receptor beta chains were read from a single sample in a study of tumor-infiltrating lymphocytes in primary liver carcinoma. TCRdb reprocessed the multiplex PCR reads via MiXCR and lists one record per CDR3 protein. The table has 300,000 to 350,000 distinct CDR3 sequences, 65% seen once; the top ten hold 5.5% to 8%. Specimen: peripheral blood. These receptors were obtained from a man aged 35 to 55 with primary liver carcinoma and hepatitis B virus infection. Each CDR3 is given with its conserved first and last residue. A D gene is named only where the DNA matches it firmly.

J | V | length | D | CDR3
TRBJ2-1 | TRBV10-3 | 16 | - | CAISARVSAKENEQFF
TRBJ2-4 | TRBV29-1 | 13 | TRBD1 | CSGTGTGGNIQYF
TRBJ2-7 | TRBV6-5 | 12 | - | CASSYSGGEQYF
TRBJ1-2 | TRBV11-2 | 14 | - | CGSSLRSGRAGYTF
TRBJ2-2 | TRBV29-1 | 12 | - | CSRGPNTGQLLF
TRBJ1-2 | TRBV28 | 12 | - | CASNPVGYGYTF
TRBJ2-7 | TRBV29-1 | 13 | TRBD1 | CRCVTGQPYEQYF
TRBJ2-1 | TRBV11-2 | 14 | - | CASGLIAYSDEQFF
TRBJ2-1 | TRBV10-3 | 15 | TRBD2 | CAIGSGLAGARDQFF
TRBJ1-6 | TRBV7-9 | 12 | - | CASSPPNSPLHF
TRBJ1-1 | TRBV28 | 13 | - | CASSIGLNTEALF
TRBJ2-1 | TRBV11-2 | 14 | TRBD1 | CASSLGTAISEQFF
TRBJ1-1 | TRBV7-9 | 15 | - | CASTPKGAVNTEAFF
TRBJ2-7 | TRBV11-2 | 14 | - | CASSLMWRGYEQYF
TRBJ2-7 | TRBV25-1 | 11 | - | CTSSVIYEQYF
TRBJ2-7 | TRBV11-2 | 13 | - | CASSPQANYEQYF
TRBJ1-1 | TRBV11-2 | 17 | - | CASSPTAWHQKNTEAFF
TRBJ2-7 | TRBV6-5 | 15 | TRBD2 | CASSYRFGGFNEQYF
TRBJ2-5 | TRBV11-2 | 15 | - | CARSRGQRFQETQYF
TRBJ2-1 | TRBV11-2 | 16 | TRBD2 | CASSTLAGSSYIEQLF